The next 19 T cell receptor beta chains were all read from a single sample in a study of T cell repertoires in cytomegalovirus infection. Each CDR3 protein gets one entry after TCRdb re-called the reads with MiXCR. This table has roughly 600,000 distinct CDR3 sequences, 20% to 25% appearing once. The sequenced sample consisted of CD8+ T cells from PBMCs. The receptors were sampled from a human donor in good health (CMV status not recorded). Some clones in this sample may be carry-over from other donors' samples.

This chain joins TRBV5-8 and TRBJ2-7; 9 nucleotides agree with TRBD1. Germline V gives CDR1 SGHTS, CDR2 YDEGEE. Unmatched junction bases numbered 8, after V lost 4 bases and J lost 0 bases. This CDR3 region has 16 residues. In nucleotides, the CDR3 is TGTGCCAGCAGCACCCGGACAGGGGTGAGCTCCTACGAGCAGTACGTC. It translates to CASSTRTGVSSYEQYV.

This clonotype was counted between two and nine times. This rearrangement joins TRBV20-1 to TRBJ2-1; no reliable D call. The CDR3 length is 13 residues. The germline gives CDR1 DFQATT, CDR2 SNEGSKA (reference sequence). V lost 2 bases and J lost 6, with 11 bases in between. The CDR3 coding sequence is TGCAGTGCTAGACCAATGGCGGCCAATGAGCAGTTCTTC. This codes for CSARPMAANEQFF.

This clonotype occurred many times. The chain combines TRBV9 with TRBJ2-3; perhaps TRBD2 as D (7 bases). The CDR3 is 15 amino acids. V dropped 4 bases and J dropped 3 bases, with 15 bases sitting between them. Germline V gives CDR1 SGDLS, CDR2 YYNGEE. The CDR3 DNA reads as TGTGCCAGCAGCCCGGGGGGCCGGGGGACAGATACGCAGTATTTT. Residues: CASSPGGRGTDTQYF.

There are a few counts of this clonotype. This rearrangement joins TRBV20-1 to TRBJ2-1, with 9 positions matching TRBD2. The CDR3 consists of 16 residues. J gave up 4 bases and V 0 bases, and 7 bases lay outside the gene matches. CDR1 is DFQATT and CDR2 is SNEGSKA in the germline V gene (reference sequence). The CDR3 DNA reads as TGCAGTGCTAGAGATCGGGCTAGCGGGGCGTACAATGAGCAGTTCTTC. It codes for CSARDRASGAYNEQFF.

For this clonotype: Germline is not matched at one junction end, which may reflect a read error. The chain has TRBV12-3 or TRBV12-4 and TRBJ1-2; no firm D call. This CDR3 region has 11 residues. The CDR3 loop reads CANSSADGYTF. The CDR3 DNA sequence: TGTGCCAACAGTTCAGCTGACGGCTACACCTTC.

This chain links TRBV27 with TRBJ2-3; 8 nucleotides agree with TRBD2. There are 14 residues in the CDR3. The V gene end was trimmed by 10 bases and the J gene end by 6 bases; junction bases not matched to a gene: 12. Germline lookup yields CDR1 MNHEY and CDR2 SMNVEV (reference sequence). CDR3 in amino acids: CATRRGGGLDTQYF. CDR3 sequence (DNA): TGTGCCACCCGTCGGGGGGGGGGGCTTGATACGCAGTATTTT.

The CDR3 coding sequence is TGTGCCAGCAGTGGGACAGGGGTGCAGGAAAAACTGTTTTTT. Its protein is CASSGTGVQEKLFF. The chain links TRBV25-1 to TRBJ1-4, with TRBD1 matching over 9 bases. The V gene end was trimmed by 4 bases and the J gene end by 8 bases; junction bases not matched to a gene: 5. The germline V gene encodes CDR1 MGHDK and CDR2 SYGVNS. This CDR3 is 14 amino acids long.

The chain has TRBV12-3 or TRBV12-4 and TRBJ2-1, with 8 bases matching TRBD1. V dropped 7 bases and J dropped 8; count of bases not matched to a gene: 13. There are 15 residues in the CDR3. The chain's CDR3 is CASTTGQVKFDEQFF. CDR3 in DNA: TGTGCCAGCACTACGGGACAGGTAAAATTCGATGAGCAGTTCTTC.

This clonotype came up many times. J is TRBJ2-1 and V is TRBV12-3 or TRBV12-4, with no clear D. The V and J ends lost 2 bases and 3 bases respectively, with 5 bases between them. The CDR3 covers 13 residues. CDR3 region: CASSLLVYNEQFF. As DNA, the CDR3 is TGTGCCAGCAGTTTACTAGTCTACAATGAGCAGTTCTTC.

This clonotype was picked up a small number of times. The chain uses TRBV14 and TRBJ1-4; 8 bases fit TRBD1. In germline, CDR1 is SGHDN, CDR2 FVKESK. The CDR3 spans 13 residues. The J segment lost 12 bases and the V segment lost 5 bases, leaving 8 bases of the junction unmatched. CDR3 DNA sequence: TGTGCCAGCAGCTACCAGGGGGCGGTGGAACTGTTTTTT. Translating gives CASSYQGAVELFF.

The chain has TRBV5-4 and TRBJ1-1; 12 positions match TRBD1. Germline values: CDR1 SGHNT, CDR2 YYREEE (reference sequence). The ends lost 4 bases at V and 4 bases at J; junction bases unmatched: 8. The CDR3 has 16 residues. CDR3 amino acids: CASSPRDRGLTTEAFF. The CDR3 coding sequence is TGTGCCAGCAGCCCCCGGGACAGGGGGCTTACCACTGAAGCTTTCTTT.

This clonotype was counted ten times or more. The chain recombines TRBV7-6 with TRBJ2-1, with TRBD2 as a possible D gene (6 bases). Germline loops: CDR1 SGHVS, CDR2 FNYEAQ. V lost 2 bases and J lost 3, with 11 bases in between. The CDR3 consists of 15 residues. The CDR3 DNA reads TGTGCCAGCAGCTTACTGGGGGGTTACTACAATGAGCAGTTCTTC. Its translation: CASSLLGGYYNEQFF.

The table lists this clonotype with many counts. The genes are TRBV7-2 and TRBJ1-1, with TRBD1 as a possible D gene (5 bases). The CDR3 totals 14 residues. Germline V CDR1 and CDR2: SGHTA, FQGNSA. V lost 5 bases to trimming and J lost 2 bases, with 12 bases between them. The CDR3 DNA sequence: TGTGCCAGCAGCCCGATAGGGGCCAACACTGAAGCTTTCTTT. Residues: CASSPIGANTEAFF. The variable domain in full, completed from reference TRBV7-2 and TRBJ1-1, reads GAGVSQSPSNKVTEKGKDVELRCDPISGHTALYWYRQSLGQGLEFLIYFQGNSAPDKSGLPSDRFSAERTGGSVSTLTIQRTQQEDSAVYLCASSPIGANTEAFFGQGTRLTVV.

V gene TRBV5-6 combines with J gene TRBJ2-1; maybe TRBD2 (6 bases). Trimming shortened V by 2 bases and J by 7 bases, and 10 bases separated the two germline ends. The germline V gene has CDR1 SGHDT and CDR2 YYEEEE. The CDR3 consists of 13 residues. The CDR3: CASSFGGENEQFF. In DNA, the CDR3 is TGTGCCAGCAGCTTCGGCGGGGAGAATGAGCAGTTCTTC.

This clonotype was counted at least ten times. The CDR3 DNA is TGTGCCAGCAGCTTGATGGACTTAGGCTACGAGCAGTACTTC. Protein: CASSLMDLGYEQYF. The chain combines TRBV7-8 with TRBJ2-7; possibly TRBD2 for D (5 bases). The CDR3 runs to 14 residues. Germline loops: CDR1 SGHVS, CDR2 FQNEAQ. V lost 3 bases and J lost 3, with 12 bases in between.

The rearrangement links TRBV14 to TRBJ1-1; D ambiguous. Germline lookup yields CDR1 SGHDN and CDR2 FVKESK. The CDR3 covers 12 residues. The ends were cut back, 6 bases at V and 2 bases at J, with 7 bases in the middle. In DNA form, the CDR3 reads TGTGCCAGCAGAACCTTAAACACTGAAGCTTTCTTT. Protein product: CASRTLNTEAFF.

The chain uses TRBV12-3 or TRBV12-4 and TRBJ2-3; D is unresolved. V was shortened by 5 bases and J by 4 bases, with 10 bases between the two germline ends. CDR3 size: 13 residues. The DNA for the CDR3 is TGTGCCAGCAGTCCCCCGTTCGCAGATACGCAGTATTTT. Translated, it gives CASSPPFADTQYF.

The V and J genes are TRBV10-3 and TRBJ2-3, with D hard to call. This CDR3 contains 13 residues. The germline V gene has CDR1 ENHRY and CDR2 SYGVKD. Trimming removed 6 bases at V and 0 bases at J, with 7 bases between. The CDR3, as DNA: TGTGCCATCAGGGATACTAGCACAGATACGCAGTATTTT. It codes for CAIRDTSTDTQYF.

V is TRBV9 and J is TRBJ1-1; D is unclear. V dropped 3 bases and J dropped 0 bases, with 12 bases sitting between them. The germline gives CDR1 SGDLS, CDR2 YYNGEE. The CDR3 length is 15 residues. The CDR3 nucleotides read TGTGCCAGCAGCGCCCAACAGACAATGAACACTGAAGCTTTCTTT. Residues: CASSAQQTMNTEAFF.